One and the same sample provided the 6 T cell receptor beta chains below, sequenced in a study of T-cell reconstitution after alpha-beta-depleted transplantation in children. It was with unique molecular identifiers that the TCRbeta library was prepared. Each CDR3 protein gets one entry after TCRdb re-called the PCR reads with MiXCR. The sample includes a few hundred thousand distinct CDR3 sequences, roughly 30% of them seen just once. This specimen was PBMCs, taken before TCRalphabeta/CD19-depleted stem cell transplant. These receptors all stem from a boy younger than two with Wiskott-Aldrich syndrome, due to receive a stem cell transplant.

This clonotype was recorded a few times. This chain connects TRBV20-1 to TRBJ2-1; tentatively, D is TRBD2 (5 bases). The CDR3 length is 16 residues. Trimming took off 3 bases at V and 2 bases at J, with 17 bases between the two ends. Germline-derived CDR1 and CDR2 are DFQATT and SNEGSKA (reference sequence). The CDR3 DNA is TGCAGTGCTAGGTCCGGACGCGACGGGGCCTACAATGAGCAGTTCTTC. It yields the protein CSARSGRDGAYNEQFF.

The J gene is TRBJ2-1, the V gene TRBV5-1; 9 bases fit TRBD2. The CDR3 totals 16 residues. V gave up 2 bases and J gave up 9 bases; unmatched junction bases: 12. Per the germline V gene, CDR1 is SGHRS and CDR2 is YFSETQ. DNA of the CDR3: TGCGCCAGCAGCTTTATATTGGGACTAGCAATGGGTGAGCAGTTCTTC. Its protein product is CASSFILGLAMGEQFF.

The CDR3 loop is CASSRTRIAYEQYF. The CDR3, as DNA: TGTGCCAGCAGTCGAACAAGGATTGCCTACGAGCAGTACTTC. The chain combines TRBV12-3 or TRBV12-4 with TRBJ2-7; D call uncertain. The CDR3 covers 14 residues. The ends were cut back, 5 bases at V and 2 bases at J, with 13 bases in the middle.

This clonotype was recorded many times. The rearrangement uses TRBV7-2 and TRBJ2-1; maybe TRBD2 (6 bases). The V gene lost 1 base and the J gene lost 6 bases, with 10 bases spanning the gap. CDR1 and CDR2 (germline): SGHTA, FQGNSA. The CDR3 is made up of 14 amino acids. The DNA of the CDR3 is TGTGCCAGCAGCTTAGGCGGGGTAGTCAATGAGCAGTTCTTC. It yields the protein CASSLGGVVNEQFF.

The chain employs TRBV20-1 and TRBJ2-1, with TRBD1 matching over 10 bases. The CDR3 spans 15 residues. Trimming removed 1 base from V and 5 bases from J; junction bases left unmatched: 5. Germline V CDR1 and CDR2: DFQATT, SNEGSKA (reference sequence). CDR3 amino acids: CSARVGTGANNEQFF. CDR3 nucleotides: TGCAGTGCTAGAGTTGGGACAGGGGCAAACAATGAGCAGTTCTTC.

The chain uses TRBV5-1 and TRBJ2-3, with 10 bases lining up with TRBD2. The germline gives CDR1 SGHRS, CDR2 YFSETQ. V dropped 7 bases and J dropped 3; count of bases not matched to a gene: 5. This CDR3 is built from 14 residues. The CDR3: CASCATSGTDTQYF. In DNA form, the CDR3 reads TGCGCCAGCTGCGCGACTAGCGGGACAGATACGCAGTATTTT.